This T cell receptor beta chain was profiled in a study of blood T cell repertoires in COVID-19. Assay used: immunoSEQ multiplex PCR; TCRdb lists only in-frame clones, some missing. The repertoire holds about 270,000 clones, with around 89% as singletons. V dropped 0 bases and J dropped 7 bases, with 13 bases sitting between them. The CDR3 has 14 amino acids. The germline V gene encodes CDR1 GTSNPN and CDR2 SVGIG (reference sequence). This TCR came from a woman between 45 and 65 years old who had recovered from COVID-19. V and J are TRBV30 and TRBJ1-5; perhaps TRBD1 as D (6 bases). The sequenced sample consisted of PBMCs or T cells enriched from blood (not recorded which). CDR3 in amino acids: CAWSVGQGKQPQHF. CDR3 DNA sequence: TGTGCCTGGAGTGTAGGGCAGGGGAAACAGCCCCAGCATTTT.